Included here is one T cell receptor beta chain sequence, with context. CDR1 and CDR2 from the germline V gene are SGHKS and YYEKEE (reference sequence). V gave up 0 bases and J gave up 5 bases; unmatched junction bases: 5. The CDR3 has 15 amino acids. Sequenced by immunoSEQ multiplex PCR; TCRdb stores in-frame clones only, minus some. The sample records roughly 34,000 clones, about 92% being singletons. The data are from a study of OX40 agonist ivuxolimab in advanced cancers. Study-wide context: Three patients, one with hepatocellular carcinoma and two with cutaneous melanoma, responded partially.

This receptor was obtained from an adult with an advanced solid tumor such as melanoma, head and neck, liver or kidney cancer. The rearrangement uses TRBV5-5 and TRBJ1-1; 9 nucleotides match TRBD1. The sequences come from CD4+ or CD8+ T cells sorted from blood, collected in a trial of the OX40 agonist ivuxolimab. CDR3 residues: CASSLDGTGSTEAFF. The CDR3, as DNA: TGTGCCAGCAGCTTGGACGGGACAGGGAGTACTGAAGCTTTCTTT.